This T cell receptor beta chain was identified during a study of CD8+CD57+ T cells in acquired aplastic anemia. Study-wide background: Average DNA yield from sorted CD4+ and CD8+ cells was about 3 ug. Study-level findings and limits: Patients and controls shared some 30 CD8+ CDR3 sequences, highly expressed in patients.

The template used for profiling TCR beta VDJ and CDR3 was genomic DNA. TCRdb called the reads again in MiXCR, with one record for every CDR3 protein. Of 180,000 or so distinct CDR3 sequences in the sample, around 63% were seen once. CD8+CD57+ cell expansion had been shown by flow cytometry in patients chosen for sequencing. The germline V gene has CDR1 SGDLS and CDR2 YYNGEE. Unmatched junction bases numbered 3, after V lost 4 bases and J lost 3 bases. The CDR3 runs 15 residues. This clonotype was detected ten times or more. Its antigen remains unknown. The sequence was obtained from a human donor with aplastic anemia. The sequencing sample was made of sorted CD4+, CD8+, or CD8+CD57+ T cells (not recorded which) from PBMCs. The rearrangement joins TRBV9 to TRBJ2-7; 14 bases line up with TRBD2. In DNA form, the CDR3 reads TGTGCCAGCAGCACAGGGACTAGCGGGAGCTACGAGCAGTACTTC. Translated: CASSTGTSGSYEQYF.